This T cell receptor beta chain was identified in a study of cytomegalovirus exposure and HLA in healthy donors. The PCR ran on 60 Vbeta and 13 Jbeta primers. Here immunoSEQ multiplex PCR was the method, and the copy in TCRdb shows in-frame clones only, minus some. The sample has 170,000 or so clones, approximately 84% seen once. The V gene lost 5 bases and the J gene lost 2 bases, with 12 bases spanning the gap. This CDR3 contains 14 residues. CDR1 is LNHNV and CDR2 is YYDKDF in the germline V gene (reference sequence). The chain is built from TRBV15 and TRBJ2-5, with D possibly TRBD1 on 6 matching bases. This receptor was identified in a girl aged 5-17 years in good health and CMV-seropositive. Sequencing was carried out using PBMCs. In DNA form, the CDR3 reads TGTGCCACCAGCGGCAGACAGGAACAAGAGACCCAGTACTTC. Translation gives CATSGRQEQETQYF.